The sequence of this T cell receptor (beta chain) was determined in a study of OX40 agonist ivuxolimab in advanced cancers. Study in general: As their treatment, patients were administered ivuxolimab, an agonistic anti-OX40 (CD134) antibody. Patients were under 90% male with ages roughly 20 to 90, mean around 58. The study, taken as a whole, reports: Patients with a partial response at 0.1-3.0 mg/kg had among the lowest clonal expansion. CD4+ and CD8+ blood T cells expanded clonally by week 6 at 0.1 to 3.0 mg/kg.

Method: immunoSEQ multiplex PCR; TCRdb's copy keeps in-frame clones and lacks some. Of about 53,000 clones listed, roughly 84% are singletons. V lost 3 bases and J lost 7, with 14 bases in between. Germline lookup yields CDR1 SGHNT and CDR2 YYREEE (reference sequence). This CDR3 is built from 13 residues. Points on this clone: Its antigen is unknown.

The receptor was derived from an adult with an advanced solid tumor such as melanoma, head and neck, liver or kidney cancer. This chain joins TRBV5-4 and TRBJ2-7, with D unresolved. The specimen comprised CD4+ or CD8+ T cells sorted from blood, sampled in a trial of the OX40 agonist ivuxolimab. CDR3 in amino acids: CASSSTYLREQYF. The CDR3 DNA follows: TGTGCCAGCAGCTCTACCTACTTGAGGGAGCAGTACTTC.